One sample yielded the 17 T cell receptor beta chains listed below, sequenced in a study of T cell clonality in common variable immunodeficiency. Whole-study findings and limits: In common variable immunodeficiency, TCR beta chains reportedly carried fewer deletions and N-nucleotide insertions.

Their cognate antigens are unknown. Libraries were prepared by immunoSEQ multiplex PCR; TCRdb keeps only in-frame clonotypes and omits some of them. There are roughly 30,000 clones in the sample, none observed a single time. The specimen was peripheral blood mononuclear cells. These receptors were obtained from a human donor with common variable immunodeficiency.

A note on this clone: The read falls 3 residues short of the CDR3 end, and the missing part is taken from the germline J gene. This chain joins TRBV5-1 and TRBJ1-6; 7 nucleotides line up with TRBD1. Germline V gene lookup returns CDR1 SGHRS and CDR2 YFSETQ. The CDR3 spans 15 residues. Trimming took 4 bases from V and 5 from J; bases not matched to a gene: 6. The CDR3 bases that were read are TGCGCCAGCAGCATCAGGGGGGAAGATAATTCACCC. Its translation: CASSIRGEDNSP. The full CDR3 sequence reads CASSIRGEDNSPLHF.

This clone was detected a few times. From the germline J gene comes the end of the CDR3, since the read stops 3 residues before it. This chain joins TRBV5-1 and TRBJ1-3; TRBD1 is a possible D gene (6 bases). V lost 0 bases to trimming and J lost 4 bases, with 8 bases between them. Germline V lookup: CDR1 SGHRS, CDR2 YFSETQ. The length of the CDR3 is 14 residues. The part of the CDR3 DNA that was read is TGCGCCAGCAGCTTGGACAGGGTGGGAAACACC. Its translation is CASSLDRVGNT. The CDR3 in full is CASSLDRVGNTIYF.

This clone was observed at least ten times. The read finishes 3 residues shy of the CDR3 end, and the germline J gene is used to complete it. The chain employs TRBV20-1 and TRBJ2-1, with a possible D match to TRBD1 (6 bases). Deletions cut 6 bases from V and 3 bases from J, with 18 bases between. In germline, CDR1 is DFQATT, CDR2 SNEGSKA (reference sequence). This CDR3 is 15 amino acids long. Incomplete CDR3 DNA: TGCAGTGCCATCCCTGGGGCCAGGGGCTACAATGAG. This translates into CSAIPGARGYNE. The full CDR3 reads CSAIPGARGYNEQFF.

This clone showed up many times. The sequenced part of the CDR3 DNA is TGTGCCAGCATCAACGGGGACACAACTAATGAAAAA. This codes for CASINGDTTNEK. The entire CDR3 reads CASINGDTTNEKLFF. The chain couples TRBV2 to TRBJ1-4; D is perhaps TRBD1 (6 bases). The sequence runs out 3 residues before the end of the CDR3; the remainder is reconstructed from the germline J gene. Germline values: CDR1 SNHLY, CDR2 FYNNEI. Trimming removed 7 bases at V and 0 bases at J, with 12 bases between. The CDR3 runs to 15 residues.

This clone was seen repeatedly, ten times or more. The read comes to an end 3 residues before the CDR3 does, leaving the germline J gene to fill in the end. The chain employs TRBV20-1 and TRBJ2-3; 11 bases align to TRBD2. Per germline, CDR1 DFQATT and CDR2 SNEGSKA (reference sequence). The length of the CDR3 is 16 residues. CDR3 sequence reads: CSARDTLAGGKRAQYF. The CDR3 DNA, read in part, is TGCAGTGCTAGAGATACCCTAGCGGGAGGTAAACGAGCG.

A note on this clone: The read gets to within 3 residues of the CDR3 end, and the germline J gene fills in the rest. The J gene is TRBJ1-3, the V gene TRBV18; 7 nucleotides line up with TRBD1. This CDR3 is 18 amino acids long. Germline V gene lookup returns CDR1 KGHSH and CDR2 LQKENI. The V gene end was trimmed by 3 bases and the J gene end by 2 bases; junction bases not matched to a gene: 13. CDR3 in amino acids: CASSPIRTGVGAGNTIYF. The sequenced part of the CDR3 DNA is TGTGCCAGCTCACCGATCCGTACAGGGGTTGGCGCTGGAAACACC.

The sample holds many counts of this clone. With the read ending 3 residues before the CDR3 end, the germline J gene is used to fill in that end. The rearrangement links TRBV29-1 to TRBJ2-1, with D possibly being TRBD1 (5 bases). This CDR3 has 14 residues. The V gene's germline CDR1 is SQVTM and CDR2 ANQGSEA. Trimming took 4 bases from V and 5 from J, leaving 15 bases between them. Partial CDR3 DNA: TGCAGCGTTGGTGTTCCAGGGTGGGACAATGAG. Its protein product is CSVGVPGWDNE. The whole CDR3 sequence reads CSVGVPGWDNEQFF.

As for this clone: With the read ending 3 residues before the CDR3 end, the germline J gene is used to fill in that end. This chain uses TRBV5-1 with TRBJ2-7, with a tentative D call TRBD2 (5 bases). Trimming took off 4 bases at V and 6 bases at J, with 26 bases between the two ends. The CDR3 has 17 residues. From germline, CDR1 is SGHRS and CDR2 YFSETQ. The CDR3 DNA, read in part, is TGCGCCAGCAGCCCAAAGATCTTTTCCCCAGGCGAGGGCGAG. This codes for CASSPKIFSPGEGE. The CDR3 reads in full as CASSPKIFSPGEGEQYF. Looking up the rest from reference TRBV5-1 and TRBJ2-7 gives the full variable domain: KAGVTQTPRYLIKTRGQQVTLSCSPISGHRSVSWYQQTPGQGLQFLFEYFSETQRNKGNFPGRFSGRQFSNSRSEMNVSTLELGDSALYLCASSPKIFSPGEGEQYFGPGTRLTVT.

Many counts were recorded for this clone. The sequence runs out 3 residues before the end of the CDR3; the remainder is reconstructed from the germline J gene. V gene TRBV29-1 combines with J gene TRBJ1-1, with D perhaps matching TRBD1 (5 bases). V was clipped by 1 base and J by 6 bases, with 12 bases between them. CDR1 SQVTM and CDR2 ANQGSEA come from the germline V gene. The CDR3 is 13 amino acids. CDR3 region: CSVEGKGIAEAFF. CDR3 DNA, as far as it was read: TGCAGCGTTGAAGGGAAGGGGATCGCTGAA.

On this clone: The CDR3 end lies 3 residues beyond the end of the read and is filled in from the germline J gene. This chain uses TRBV6-1 with TRBJ2-1, with 9 bases fitting TRBD2. Losses at the gene ends were 4 bases for V and 7 bases for J; bases not matched to a gene: 11. The CDR3 sequence is 16 residues long. The V gene's germline CDR1 is MNHNS and CDR2 SASEGT. This CDR3 is CASSVASGVPWNEQFF. The DNA read from the CDR3 is TGTGCCAGCAGTGTGGCTAGCGGGGTACCATGGAATGAG.

This clone appeared a few times. From the germline J gene comes the end of the CDR3, since the read stops 3 residues before it. The genes are TRBV19 and TRBJ1-2; 11 nucleotides line up with TRBD1. The germline V gene encodes CDR1 LNHDA and CDR2 SQIVND (reference sequence). There are 14 residues in the CDR3. The DNA read from the CDR3 is TGTGCCAGTAGTTCTCGGACAGGGGGCTTCGGC. This gives the protein CASSSRTGGFG. The entire CDR3 protein reads CASSSRTGGFGYTF.

This clone has at least ten counts. Read coverage stops 3 residues before the CDR3 terminus; the germline J gene supplies the remainder. The chain carries TRBV10-1 and TRBJ1-1; maybe TRBD1 (6 bases). V dropped 6 bases and J dropped 1 base, with 12 bases sitting between them. Germline CDR1 WNHNN, CDR2 SYGVQD (reference sequence). The CDR3 is 14 residues long. The CDR3: CASSQGLGNTEAFF. The covered CDR3 bases are TGCGCCAGCAGCCAGGGGTTGGGGAACACTGAA.

At least ten counts were recorded for this clone. Incomplete CDR3 DNA: TGTGCCAGTAGTGCGGAACAGGGGGTTGGCACAGATACG. It is translated as CASSAEQGVGTDT. The full CDR3 sequence reads CASSAEQGVGTDTQYF. The V gene is TRBV19, the J gene TRBJ2-3, with TRBD1 matching over 8 bases. The CDR3 end is not reached by the read, which stops 3 residues before it; the germline J gene fills it in. The junction had 8 bases not matched to a gene; V was cut back by 5 bases and J by 1 base. Looked up from germline, CDR1 is LNHDA and CDR2 is SQIVND (reference sequence). This CDR3 contains 16 residues.

This clone turned up a few times. Read sequence stops 3 residues before the CDR3 end, and the germline J gene provides the missing end. V usage is TRBV19 and J usage is TRBJ2-1; possible D gene TRBD2, 6 bases. Trimming pared 4 bases from V and 1 base from J, leaving 14 bases between. CDR1 is LNHDA, CDR2 SQIVND, per germline (reference sequence). The CDR3 has 16 residues. The CDR3 sequence: CASSTPLAVSYNEQFF. The covered CDR3 bases are TGTGCCAGTAGTACTCCCTTAGCGGTTTCCTACAATGAG. Supplemented by reference TRBV19 and TRBJ2-1, the full variable domain reads DGGITQSPKYLFRKEGQNVTLSCEQNLNHDAMYWYRQDPGQGLRLIYYSQIVNDFQKGDIAEGYSVSREKKESFPLTVTSAQKNPTAFYLCASSTPLAVSYNEQFFGPGTRLTVL.

This clone was recorded at least ten times. The read comes to an end 3 residues before the CDR3 does, leaving the germline J gene to fill in the end. The rearrangement joins TRBV20-1 to TRBJ1-5; 10 bases map to TRBD1. The germline gives CDR1 DFQATT, CDR2 SNEGSKA (reference sequence). The ends lost 5 bases at V and 4 bases at J; junction bases unmatched: 2. The CDR3 is 13 residues long. CDR3: CSASGQGNQPQHF. The sequenced CDR3 bases are TGCAGTGCTTCGGGACAGGGGAATCAGCCC.

This clone was picked up many times. The read ends 3 residues before the CDR3 terminus; that terminus is restored from the germline J gene. V and J are TRBV7-6 and TRBJ2-2; 8 nucleotides align to TRBD2. The V gene's germline CDR1 is SGHVS and CDR2 FNYEAQ. J was trimmed by 1 base and V by 6 bases; bases with no gene match: 7. The CDR3 has 16 amino acids. CDR3 DNA, as far as it was read: TGTGCCAGCAGACCCCTAGCGGGTAGGAACACCGGGGAG. This codes for CASRPLAGRNTGE. The CDR3, in full, reads CASRPLAGRNTGELFF.

There are many counts of this clone. From the germline J gene comes the end of the CDR3, since the read stops 3 residues before it. This sequence joins TRBV10-1 and TRBJ2-7, with D possibly TRBD1 on 5 matching bases. This CDR3 has 14 residues. Per germline, CDR1 WNHNN and CDR2 SYGVQD (reference sequence). V was cut by 1 base and J by 1 base, with 8 bases left in between. CDR3: CASSEYGASYEQYF. Partial CDR3 DNA: TGCGCCAGCAGTGAGTATGGGGCTTCCTACGAG.